This T cell receptor (beta chain) comes out of a study of blood T cell repertoires in COVID-19. Study-level information: T cells, B-cell-depleted T cells, or PBMCs provided the cDNA or gDNA that served as material.

Authors' processing steps: Reference gene primer amplification yielded estimated nucleated cell counts. The assay was immunoSEQ multiplex PCR, and TCRdb's table has in-frame clones only and misses some. That table supplies the V and J calls and clone size; D and trimming were determined from the DNA. The sample lists about 330,000 clones; 75% to 90% were seen once. Living in under 30 US areas, the participants were between about 18 and 100 years of age. Either two negative PCRs, clearance, or symptom resolution qualified Cohort 3 donors as recovered. The sequence was obtained from a man aged 30-40 years who had recovered from COVID-19. Sequenced material: PBMCs or T cells enriched from blood (not recorded which).

This chain's CDR3 is CAAGDRLNTGELFF. The CDR3 nucleotides read TGTGCCGCCGGGGACAGACTAAACACCGGGGAGCTGTTTTTT. The chain links TRBV5-8 to TRBJ2-2; 7 bases match TRBD1. Germline V gene data show CDR1 as SGHTS and CDR2 as YDEGEE. The CDR3 is made up of 14 amino acids. With V trimmed by 10 bases and J by 2 bases, 8 bases remained unmatched.